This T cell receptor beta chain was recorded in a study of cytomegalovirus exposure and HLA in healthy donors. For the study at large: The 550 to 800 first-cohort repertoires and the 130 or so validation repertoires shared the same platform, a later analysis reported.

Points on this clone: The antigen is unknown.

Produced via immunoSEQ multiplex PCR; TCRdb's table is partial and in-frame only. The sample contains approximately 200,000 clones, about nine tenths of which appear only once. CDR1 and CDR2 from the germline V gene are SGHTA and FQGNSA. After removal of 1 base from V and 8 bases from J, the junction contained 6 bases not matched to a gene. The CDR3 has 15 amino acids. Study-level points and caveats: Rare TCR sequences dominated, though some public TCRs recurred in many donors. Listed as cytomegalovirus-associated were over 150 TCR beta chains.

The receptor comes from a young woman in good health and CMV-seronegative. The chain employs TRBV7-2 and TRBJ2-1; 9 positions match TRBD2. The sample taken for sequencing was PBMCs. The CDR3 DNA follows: TGTGCCAGCAGCTTAGATCGCGGGAGGGTAGATGAGCAGTTCTTC. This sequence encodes CASSLDRGRVDEQFF.